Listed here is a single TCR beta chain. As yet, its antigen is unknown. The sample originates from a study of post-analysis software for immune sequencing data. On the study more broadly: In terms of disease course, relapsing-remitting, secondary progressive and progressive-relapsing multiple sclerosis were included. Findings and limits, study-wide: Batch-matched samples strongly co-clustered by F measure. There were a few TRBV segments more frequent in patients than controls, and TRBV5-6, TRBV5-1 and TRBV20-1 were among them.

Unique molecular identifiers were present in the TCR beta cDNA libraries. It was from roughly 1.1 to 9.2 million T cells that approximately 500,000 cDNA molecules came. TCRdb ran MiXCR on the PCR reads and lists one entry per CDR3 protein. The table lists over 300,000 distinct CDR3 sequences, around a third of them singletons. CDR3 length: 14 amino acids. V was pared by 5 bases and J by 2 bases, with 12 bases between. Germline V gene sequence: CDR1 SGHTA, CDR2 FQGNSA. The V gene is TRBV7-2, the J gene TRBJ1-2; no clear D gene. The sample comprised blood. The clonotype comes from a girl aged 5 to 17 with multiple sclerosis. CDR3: CASSPRPGNYGYTF. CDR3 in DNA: TGTGCCAGCAGCCCCCGTCCGGGGAACTATGGCTACACCTTC.